Given below is one T cell receptor (beta chain) in context. Authors' methods: How many nucleated cells were present was estimated from reference gene primer amplification. Repertoires were generated with immunoSEQ multiplex PCR, while TCRdb's copy carries only in-frame clones and drops some. V and J calls and clone size are copied from that table; D and trimming were computed from the DNA. The profile shows roughly 200,000 clones, approximately 88% of them singletons. The CDR3 has 16 amino acids. Per the germline V gene, CDR1 is MNHEY and CDR2 is SMNVEV (reference sequence). J was trimmed by 11 bases and V by 2 bases; bases with no gene match: 13. This sample was taken from a study of blood T cell repertoires in COVID-19. Whole-study context: Sources were T cells, B-cell-depleted T cells, or PBMCs; the material itself was cDNA or gDNA.

The chain carries TRBV27 and TRBJ2-1; 9 nucleotides align to TRBD2. The specimen was peripheral blood. The source of this sequence is a man in his forties with acute or convalescent COVID-19. CDR3 protein: CASSLQFGGGAGKQFF. In DNA form, the CDR3 reads TGTGCCAGCAGTTTACAGTTCGGCGGGGGGGCGGGAAAGCAGTTCTTC.